These 7 T cell receptor beta chains came from one sample sequenced in a study of blood T cells in healthy people across ages. Using a J-beta primer mix together with a sample-barcoded 5' primer, a second PCR was run for roughly 6 to 12 cycles. A single record per CDR3 protein comes from TCRdb applying MiXCR to the 5' RACE reads. The sample consists of roughly 800,000 distinct CDR3 sequences, about 55% of them appearing once. The sequenced sample consisted of blood. These receptors all stem from an elderly man in good health.

The rearrangement links TRBV20-1 to TRBJ2-1, with 13 bases aligning to TRBD2. This CDR3 region has 17 residues. Germline CDR1 reads DFQATT; CDR2 reads SNEGSKA (reference sequence). V gave up 6 bases and J gave up 0 bases; unmatched junction bases: 8. The CDR3 nucleotides are TGCAGTGCAAGGACTAGCGGGAGTCCCAGCTCCTACAATGAGCAGTTCTTC. This sequence encodes CSARTSGSPSSYNEQFF.

This sequence joins TRBV18 and TRBJ2-1, with a possible D match to TRBD2 (5 bases). CDR1 and CDR2 (germline): KGHSH, LQKENI. The V end was cut by 6 bases, the J end by 1 base, with 7 bases between. CDR3 length equals 13 residues. The CDR3 loop reads CASSGESYNEQFF. The CDR3 DNA reads as TGTGCCAGCTCTGGGGAGTCCTACAATGAGCAGTTCTTC.

The J gene is TRBJ2-1, the V gene TRBV11-2; the D gene is possibly TRBD1 (5 bases). V shed 5 bases and J shed 7 bases, with 12 bases lying between them. The length of the CDR3 is 13 residues. CDR1 and CDR2 from the germline V gene are SGHAT and FQNNGV. CDR3 nucleotide sequence: TGTGCCAGCAGCAGCCCAAAGGGGAATGAGCAGTTCTTC. As protein: CASSSPKGNEQFF.

This chain connects TRBV4-1 to TRBJ2-3; D may be TRBD1 (6 bases). The germline V gene encodes CDR1 MGHRA and CDR2 YSYEKL. Trimming took off 5 bases at V and 2 bases at J, with 11 bases between the two ends. The CDR3 is 14 residues long. The CDR3 loop is CASSSRGNTDTQYF. CDR3 sequence (DNA): TGCGCCAGCAGCTCCAGGGGAAACACAGATACGCAGTATTTT.

V usage is TRBV20-1 and J usage is TRBJ2-1; D possibly corresponds to TRBD1 (6 bases). V lost 4 bases, J lost 6 bases, and 16 bases lay in between. The CDR3 is 14 residues long. Germline CDR1 is DFQATT and CDR2 is SNEGSKA (reference sequence). The CDR3 loop reads CSATPGRGGNEQFF. CDR3 DNA sequence: TGCAGTGCTACCCCTGGCCGAGGGGGCAATGAGCAGTTCTTC.

The chain links TRBV18 to TRBJ2-3; 7 bases fit TRBD2. CDR1 and CDR2 from the germline V gene are KGHSH and LQKENI. The junction had 9 bases not matched to a gene; V was cut back by 2 bases and J by 4 bases. This CDR3 comprises 16 residues. CDR3 DNA sequence: TGTGCCAGCTCACCAATGGCCCCTGGGGGGGCAGATACGCAGTATTTT. This translates into CASSPMAPGGADTQYF.

A word on this clonotype: At one end, the junction sequence differs from germline, possibly due to a read error. The chain's CDR3 is CASNLAGTPESGEFF. In DNA form, the CDR3 reads TGTGCCAGCAACTTGGCCGGGACTCCGGAGTCTGGGGAGTTCTTC. The rearrangement uses TRBV5-4 and TRBJ2-1; TRBD2 is a possible D gene (6 bases). There are 15 residues in the CDR3. Germline-derived CDR1 and CDR2 are SGHNT and YYREEE (reference sequence).